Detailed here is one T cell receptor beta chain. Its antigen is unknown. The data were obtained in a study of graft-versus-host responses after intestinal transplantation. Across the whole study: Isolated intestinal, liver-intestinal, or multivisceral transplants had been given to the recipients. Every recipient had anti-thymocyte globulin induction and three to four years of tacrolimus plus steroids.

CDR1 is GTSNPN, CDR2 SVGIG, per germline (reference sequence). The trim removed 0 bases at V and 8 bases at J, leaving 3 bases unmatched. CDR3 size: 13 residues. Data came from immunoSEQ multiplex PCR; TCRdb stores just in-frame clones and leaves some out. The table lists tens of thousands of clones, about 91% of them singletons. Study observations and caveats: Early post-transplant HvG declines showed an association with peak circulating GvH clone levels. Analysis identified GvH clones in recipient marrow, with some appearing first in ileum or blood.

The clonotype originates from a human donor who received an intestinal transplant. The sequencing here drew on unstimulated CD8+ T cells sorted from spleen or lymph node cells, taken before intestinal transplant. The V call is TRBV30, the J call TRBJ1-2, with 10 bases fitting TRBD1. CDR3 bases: TGTGCCTGGAGTGTGGGGACAGGGGTCGGCTACACCTTC. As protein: CAWSVGTGVGYTF.